This T cell receptor beta chain comes out of a study of blood T cell repertoires in COVID-19. Study information: Both acute and convalescent COVID-19 samples were obtained from the United States, Italy and Spain.

V gave up 3 bases and J gave up 4 bases, with 16 bases separating them. The CDR3 spans 15 residues. Germline V CDR1 and CDR2: SGDLS, YYNGEE. The table came from immunoSEQ multiplex PCR; TCRdb's copy has only in-frame clones and leaves some out. The sample shows 270,000 or so clones, about 83% of them seen only once. Sequenced sample: peripheral blood. The chain couples TRBV9 to TRBJ1-1; the D gene is possibly TRBD1 (6 bases). The sequence was obtained from a woman between 45 and 60 years old who had recovered from COVID-19. In nucleotides, the CDR3 is TGTGCCAGCAGCGCTCCCGACAGGCTGGGCACTGAAGCTTTCTTT. Translating gives CASSAPDRLGTEAFF.